The 8 T cell receptor beta chains given below trace back to one sample, sequenced in a study of T cell responses to AZD1222 COVID-19 vaccine. Generated by immunoSEQ multiplex PCR, the TCRdb table keeps only in-frame clones and is missing some. The sample has around 130,000 clones; 85% to 95% are singletons. The starting material was peripheral blood, obtained on day 0 of AZD1222 vaccination. Source of these receptors: an adult in good health.

This clone was observed a handful of times. This chain connects TRBV5-1 to TRBJ2-1; the match to TRBD2 covers 7 bases. There are 17 residues in the CDR3. CDR1 SGHRS and CDR2 YFSETQ come from the germline V gene. V shed 3 bases, J shed 2 bases, and the junction held 11 bases outside the gene matches. CDR3 nucleotide sequence: TGCGCCAGCAGCTCGGATGGGTCGGGAGGAACCTACAATGAGCAGTTCTTC. Its protein is CASSSDGSGGTYNEQFF.

The CDR3: CASSHVNEKLFF. The CDR3 nucleotides read TGTGCCAGCAGCCATGTGAATGAAAAACTGTTTTTT. The chain has TRBV4-2 and TRBJ1-4; D unclear. This CDR3 comprises 12 residues. CDR1 LGHNA and CDR2 YNFKEQ come from the germline V gene. The ends were cut back, 3 bases at V and 5 bases at J, with 4 bases in the middle.

The J gene is TRBJ1-2, the V gene TRBV6-6; no clear D gene. The germline V and J ends were trimmed by 4 bases and 3 bases, with 12 bases remaining between them. CDR3 size: 14 residues. Germline CDR1 is MNHNY and CDR2 is SVGAGI (reference sequence). CDR3 sequence (DNA): TGTGCCAGCAGTTCCGCCGGGTCCTACTATGGCTACACCTTC. As protein: CASSSAGSYYGYTF.

The chain has TRBV12-3 or TRBV12-4 and TRBJ2-5; D possibly corresponds to TRBD1 (6 bases). V was cut by 10 bases and J by 5 bases, with 11 bases left in between. This CDR3 has 11 residues. This CDR3 reads CATQGGETQYF. The CDR3 DNA sequence: TGTGCCACACAGGGCGGGGAGACCCAGTACTTC.

This clone occurred once. CDR3 sequence reads: CASSGNLAGDSYEQYF. The CDR3 nucleotides read TGTGCCAGCAGCGGGAACTTAGCGGGGGACTCCTACGAGCAGTACTTC. This sequence joins TRBV9 and TRBJ2-7; 9 positions match TRBD2. Germline CDR1 is SGDLS and CDR2 is YYNGEE. V lost 3 bases, J lost 0 bases, and 7 bases stayed unmatched. This CDR3 is built from 16 residues. Drawing the rest from reference TRBV9 and TRBJ2-7, the complete variable domain is DSGVTQTPKHLITATGQRVTLRCSPRSGDLSVYWYQQSLDQGLQFLIQYYNGEERAKGNILERFSAQQFPDLHSELNLSSLELGDSALYFCASSGNLAGDSYEQYFGPGTRLTVT.

The V and J genes are TRBV30 and TRBJ2-7; TRBD1 matches 10 bases. Germline V CDR1 and CDR2: GTSNPN, SVGIG (reference sequence). CDR3 length: 15 amino acids. J lost 5 bases, V lost 0 bases, and 7 bases had no gene match. CDR3 DNA sequence: TGTGCCTGGAGTGTAGTGTGGGACAGGGGTAACGAGCAGTACTTC. Translation: CAWSVVWDRGNEQYF.

The chain joins TRBV29-1 to TRBJ2-1; TRBD1 agrees at 9 bases. Per germline, CDR1 SQVTM and CDR2 ANQGSEA. Unmatched junction bases numbered 12, after V lost 5 bases and J lost 7 bases. CDR3 length: 15 residues. CDR3 nucleotide sequence: TGCAGCGTTTTAACAGGCGGGACAGGGAAGAATGAGCAGTTCTTC. Its protein product is CSVLTGGTGKNEQFF.

This clone showed up just once. The chain combines TRBV19 with TRBJ1-5; perhaps TRBD1 as D (5 bases). The CDR3 length is 14 residues. The V gene's germline CDR1 is LNHDA and CDR2 SQIVND (reference sequence). V was pared by 3 bases and J by 1 base, with 7 bases between. CDR3 sequence reads: CASSIRDSNQPQHF. CDR3 coding DNA: TGTGCCAGTAGTATCCGGGACAGCAATCAGCCCCAGCATTTT.